Shown below are 7 T cell receptor beta chains from a single sample sequenced in a study of blood T cell repertoires in COVID-19. Assay: immunoSEQ multiplex PCR; the TCRdb copy retains only in-frame clones and omits some. The sample lists around 330,000 clones; approximately 86% were seen once. Sequenced input: PBMCs or T cells enriched from blood (not recorded which). The receptor set was obtained from a woman in her late teens or twenties who had recovered from COVID-19.

The chain combines TRBV9 with TRBJ2-1, with 7 bases fitting TRBD2. The CDR3 extends over 14 amino acids. V shed 4 bases and J 0 bases; nucleotides not matched to a gene: 1. Germline assignment: CDR1 SGDLS and CDR2 YYNGEE. CDR3 in amino acids: CASSPSGSYNEQFF. The CDR3 DNA follows: TGTGCCAGCAGCCCTAGCGGCTCCTACAATGAGCAGTTCTTC.

V gene TRBV18 combines with J gene TRBJ1-5; D perhaps matches TRBD1 (5 bases). In germline, CDR1 is KGHSH, CDR2 LQKENI. CDR3 length: 15 residues. V lost 3 bases and J 9 bases, leaving 18 bases between the germline ends. The CDR3 DNA follows: TGTGCCAGCTCACCTGCGGCGGGGCCCCTGGGGCCCCAGCATTTT. Its protein product is CASSPAAGPLGPQHF.

The CDR3 sequence is CASSFGTNQETQYF. The CDR3 DNA sequence: TGTGCCAGCAGCTTCGGGACTAATCAAGAGACCCAGTACTTC. This chain uses TRBV7-2 with TRBJ2-5, with 7 nucleotides matching TRBD2. The germline V gene encodes CDR1 SGHTA and CDR2 FQGNSA. The CDR3 runs to 14 residues. V trimming: 3 bases; J trimming: 2 bases; junction bases outside the gene matches: 3.

This rearrangement joins TRBV6-2 or TRBV6-3 to TRBJ2-7; perhaps TRBD2 as D (5 bases). Trimming shortened V by 2 bases and J by 2 bases, and 16 bases separated the two germline ends. The CDR3 totals 16 residues. Germline-derived CDR1 and CDR2 are MNHEY and SVGEGT. This chain's CDR3 is CASSYGRSGATYEQYF. CDR3 DNA: TGTGCCAGCAGTTACGGCAGGAGCGGTGCAACCTACGAGCAGTACTTC.

The chain uses TRBV28 and TRBJ1-2; D not resolved. V was pared by 3 bases and J by 4 bases, with 9 bases between. Germline CDR1 and CDR2: MDHEN and SYDVKM. This CDR3 is 13 amino acids long. The chain's CDR3 is CASSFTRGYGYTF. The CDR3 DNA sequence: TGTGCCAGCAGTTTCACCCGGGGCTATGGCTACACCTTC.

The chain carries TRBV2 and TRBJ1-2, with 7 nucleotides matching TRBD1. V lost 5 bases and J lost 1; bases outside the gene matches: 7. Germline CDR1 reads SNHLY; CDR2 reads FYNNEI. The CDR3 is 15 residues long. CDR3 coding DNA: TGTGCCAGCAGTTCCTACAGGGGAGGTAACTATGGCTACACCTTC. This codes for CASSSYRGGNYGYTF.

The chain links TRBV7-2 to TRBJ1-2; 7 bases agree with TRBD1. The length of the CDR3 is 15 residues. Germline CDR1 SGHTA, CDR2 FQGNSA. J gave up 7 bases and V 4 bases, and 12 bases lay outside the gene matches. The CDR3 bases are TGTGCCAGCAGCTACCCGGACAGGCGGACGGGTGGCTACACCTTC. Translated: CASSYPDRRTGGYTF.